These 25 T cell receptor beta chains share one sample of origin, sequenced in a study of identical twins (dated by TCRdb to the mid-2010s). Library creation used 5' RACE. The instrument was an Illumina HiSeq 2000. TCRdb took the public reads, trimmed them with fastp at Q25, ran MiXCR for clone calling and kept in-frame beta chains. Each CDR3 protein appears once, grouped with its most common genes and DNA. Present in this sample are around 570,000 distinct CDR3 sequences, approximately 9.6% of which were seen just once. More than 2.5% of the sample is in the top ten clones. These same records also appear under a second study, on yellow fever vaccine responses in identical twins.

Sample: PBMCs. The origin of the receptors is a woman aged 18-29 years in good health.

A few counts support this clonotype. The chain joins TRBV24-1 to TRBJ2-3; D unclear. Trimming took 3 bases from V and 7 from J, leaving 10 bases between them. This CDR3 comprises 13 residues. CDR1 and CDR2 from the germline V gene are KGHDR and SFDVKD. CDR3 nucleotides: TGTGCCACCAGTGATACGGGCGGAAATACGCAGTATTTT. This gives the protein CATSDTGGNTQYF.

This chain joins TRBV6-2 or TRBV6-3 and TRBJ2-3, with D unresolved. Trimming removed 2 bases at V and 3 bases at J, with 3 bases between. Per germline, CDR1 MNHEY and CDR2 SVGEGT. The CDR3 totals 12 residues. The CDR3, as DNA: TGTGCCAGCAGTTACCAGACAGATACGCAGTATTTT. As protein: CASSYQTDTQYF.

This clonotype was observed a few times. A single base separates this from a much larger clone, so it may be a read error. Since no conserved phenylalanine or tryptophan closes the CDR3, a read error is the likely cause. For the CDR3, the DNA is TGTGCCAGCAGTCCTCACTTACTCGACAATGAGCAGTTCTCC. Residues: CASSPHLLDNEQFS. This chain connects TRBV6-2 or TRBV6-3 to TRBJ2-1; D unresolved. The germline gives CDR1 MNHEY, CDR2 SVGEGT. Trimming took off 5 bases at V and 5 bases at J, with 13 bases between the two ends. This CDR3 comprises 14 residues.

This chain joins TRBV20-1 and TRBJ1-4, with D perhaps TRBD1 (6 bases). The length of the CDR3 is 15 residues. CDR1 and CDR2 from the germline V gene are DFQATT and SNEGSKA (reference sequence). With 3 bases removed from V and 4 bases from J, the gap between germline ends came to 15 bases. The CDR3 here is CSASLRGLNNEKLFF. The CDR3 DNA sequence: TGCAGTGCTAGTCTCAGGGGTCTGAATAATGAAAAACTGTTTTTT.

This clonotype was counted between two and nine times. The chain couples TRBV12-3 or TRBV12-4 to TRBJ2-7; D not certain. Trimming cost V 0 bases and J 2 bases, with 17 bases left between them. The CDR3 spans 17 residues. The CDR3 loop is CASSLARRLGVPYEQYF. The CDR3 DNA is TGTGCCAGCAGTTTAGCCCGGCGCCTTGGCGTCCCCTACGAGCAGTACTTC.

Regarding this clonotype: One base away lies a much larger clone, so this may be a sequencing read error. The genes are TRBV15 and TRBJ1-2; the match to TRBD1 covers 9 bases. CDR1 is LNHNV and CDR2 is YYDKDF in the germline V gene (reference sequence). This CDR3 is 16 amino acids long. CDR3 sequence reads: CSTSRTNRGRDYGYTF. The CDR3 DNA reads TGTTCCACCAGCAGAACAAACAGGGGGCGCGACTATGGCTACACCTTC.

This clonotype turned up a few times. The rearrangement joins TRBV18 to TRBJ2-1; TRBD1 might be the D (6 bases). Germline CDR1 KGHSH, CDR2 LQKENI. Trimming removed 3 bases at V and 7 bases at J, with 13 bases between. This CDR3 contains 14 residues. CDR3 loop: CASSPQTGGNEQFF. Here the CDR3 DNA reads TGTGCCAGCTCACCGCAGACAGGCGGAAATGAGCAGTTCTTC.

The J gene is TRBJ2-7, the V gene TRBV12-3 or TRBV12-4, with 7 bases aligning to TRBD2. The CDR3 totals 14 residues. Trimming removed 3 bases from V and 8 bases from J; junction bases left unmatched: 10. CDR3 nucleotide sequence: TGTGCCAGCAGTTTTGGCGGGGGACTGCTGCAGCAGTACTTC. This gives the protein CASSFGGGLLQQYF.

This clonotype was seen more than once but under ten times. CDR3 coding DNA: TGCAGCGTTGAAGCCCTCTCGGTTCGGGGTTTCCCGGGAGAGCAGTACTTC. Protein: CSVEALSVRGFPGEQYF. The chain joins TRBV29-1 to TRBJ2-7; the D gene is possibly TRBD2 (5 bases). Trimming removed 1 base from V and 7 bases from J, with 26 bases in between. The V gene's germline CDR1 is SQVTM and CDR2 ANQGSEA. The CDR3 length is 17 residues.

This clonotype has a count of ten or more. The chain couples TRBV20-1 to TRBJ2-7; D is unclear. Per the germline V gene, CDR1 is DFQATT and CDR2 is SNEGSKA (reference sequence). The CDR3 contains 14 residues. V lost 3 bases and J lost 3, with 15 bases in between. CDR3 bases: TGCAGTGCTAGTTCTGGACGGCAGGACTACGAGCAGTACTTC. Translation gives CSASSGRQDYEQYF.

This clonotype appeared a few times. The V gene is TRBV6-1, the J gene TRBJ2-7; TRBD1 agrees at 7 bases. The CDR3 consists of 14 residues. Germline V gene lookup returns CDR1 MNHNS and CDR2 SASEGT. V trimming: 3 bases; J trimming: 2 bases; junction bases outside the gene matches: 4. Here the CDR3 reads CASSDQTGTYEQYF. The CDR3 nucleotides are TGTGCCAGCAGTGACCAGACAGGGACCTACGAGCAGTACTTC.

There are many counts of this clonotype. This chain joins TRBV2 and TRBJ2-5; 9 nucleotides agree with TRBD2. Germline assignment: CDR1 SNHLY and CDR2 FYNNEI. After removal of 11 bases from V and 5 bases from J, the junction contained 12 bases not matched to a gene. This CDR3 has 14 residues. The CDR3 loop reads CAGFSSGGSETQYF. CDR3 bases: TGTGCCGGATTTAGTAGCGGGGGATCTGAGACCCAGTACTTC.

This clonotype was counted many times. The CDR3 DNA follows: TGTGCCACCAGCAAAAGCACAGATACGCAGTATTTT. It is translated as CATSKSTDTQYF. The V call is TRBV15, the J call TRBJ2-3; D gene unclear. Germline assignment: CDR1 LNHNV and CDR2 YYDKDF (reference sequence). V lost 4 bases, J lost 0 bases, and 2 bases lay in between. The CDR3 covers 12 residues. Filled out from reference TRBV15 and TRBJ2-3, the complete variable domain reads DAMVIQNPRYQVTQFGKPVTLSCSQTLNHNVMYWYQQKSSQAPKLLFHYYDKDFNNEADTPDNFQSRRPNTSFCFLDIRSPGLGDTAMYLCATSKSTDTQYFGPGTRLTVL.

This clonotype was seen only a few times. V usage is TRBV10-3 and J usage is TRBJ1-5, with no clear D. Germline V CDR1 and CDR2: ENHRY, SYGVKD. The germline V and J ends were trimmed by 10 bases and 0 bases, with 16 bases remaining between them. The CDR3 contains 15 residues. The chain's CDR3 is CATHEGSLSNQPQHF. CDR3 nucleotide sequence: TGTGCCACCCATGAGGGCAGTCTTAGCAATCAGCCCCAGCATTTT.

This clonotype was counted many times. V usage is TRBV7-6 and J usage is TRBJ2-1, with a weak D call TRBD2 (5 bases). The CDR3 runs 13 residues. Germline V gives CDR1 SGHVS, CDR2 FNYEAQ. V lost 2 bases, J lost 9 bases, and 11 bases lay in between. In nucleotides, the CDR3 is TGTGCCAGCAGCTTACAGCGGCTGGGTGAGCAGTTCTTC. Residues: CASSLQRLGEQFF.

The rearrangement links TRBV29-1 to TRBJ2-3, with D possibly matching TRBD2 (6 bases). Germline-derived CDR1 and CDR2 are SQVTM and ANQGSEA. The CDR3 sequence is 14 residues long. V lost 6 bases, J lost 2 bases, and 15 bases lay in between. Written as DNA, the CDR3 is TGCAGCGTGACCCCGGGACTTTCCACAGATACGCAGTATTTT. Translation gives CSVTPGLSTDTQYF.

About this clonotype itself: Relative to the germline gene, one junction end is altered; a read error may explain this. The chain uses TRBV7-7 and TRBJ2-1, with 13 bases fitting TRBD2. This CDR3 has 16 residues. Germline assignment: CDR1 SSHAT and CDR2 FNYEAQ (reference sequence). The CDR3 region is CASSFGLAGASYEQFF. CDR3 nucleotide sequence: TGTGCTAGCAGCTTCGGACTAGCGGGAGCGTCCTATGAGCAGTTCTTC.

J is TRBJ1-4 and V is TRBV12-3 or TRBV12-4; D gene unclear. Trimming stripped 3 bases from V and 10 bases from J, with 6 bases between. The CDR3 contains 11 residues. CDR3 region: CASSFGGKLFF. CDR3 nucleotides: TGTGCCAGCAGTTTCGGTGGAAAACTGTTTTTT.

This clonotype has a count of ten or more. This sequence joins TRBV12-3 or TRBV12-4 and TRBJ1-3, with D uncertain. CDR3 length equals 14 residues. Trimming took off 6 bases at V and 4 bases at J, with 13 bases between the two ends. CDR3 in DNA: TGTGCCAGCAGCCAAGGACGCACGGGAAACACCATATATTTT. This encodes CASSQGRTGNTIYF.

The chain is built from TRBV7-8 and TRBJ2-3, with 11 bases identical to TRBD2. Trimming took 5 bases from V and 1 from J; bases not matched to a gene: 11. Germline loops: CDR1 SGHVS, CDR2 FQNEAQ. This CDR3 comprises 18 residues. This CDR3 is CASSRSSGRAIGTDTQYF. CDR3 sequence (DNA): TGTGCCAGCAGCCGGAGTAGCGGGAGGGCCATAGGCACAGATACGCAGTATTTT.

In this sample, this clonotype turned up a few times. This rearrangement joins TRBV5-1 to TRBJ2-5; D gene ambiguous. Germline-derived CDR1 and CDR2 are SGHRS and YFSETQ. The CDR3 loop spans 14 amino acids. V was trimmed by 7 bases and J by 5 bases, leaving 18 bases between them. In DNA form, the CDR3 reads TGCGCCAGCTGTCCAGACTTGGGGAAGGAGACCCAGTACTTC. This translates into CASCPDLGKETQYF. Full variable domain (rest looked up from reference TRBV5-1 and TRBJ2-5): KAGVTQTPRYLIKTRGQQVTLSCSPISGHRSVSWYQQTPGQGLQFLFEYFSETQRNKGNFPGRFSGRQFSNSRSEMNVSTLELGDSALYLCASCPDLGKETQYFGPGTRLLVL.

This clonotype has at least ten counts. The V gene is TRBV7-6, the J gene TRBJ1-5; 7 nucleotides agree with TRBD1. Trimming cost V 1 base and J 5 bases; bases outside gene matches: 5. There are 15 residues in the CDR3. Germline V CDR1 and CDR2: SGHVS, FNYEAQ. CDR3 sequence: CASSLVRGRHQPQHF. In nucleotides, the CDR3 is TGTGCCAGCAGCTTAGTCAGGGGGAGACATCAGCCCCAGCATTTT.

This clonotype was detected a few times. The CDR3 spells CASSQDLRTGGEKLFF. DNA of the CDR3: TGCGCCAGCAGCCAAGATCTTAGGACAGGGGGGGAAAAACTGTTTTTT. V is TRBV4-3 and J is TRBJ1-4; 10 bases line up with TRBD1. Germline loops: CDR1 LGHNA, CDR2 YSLEER. The CDR3 covers 16 residues. The V and J ends lost 0 bases and 8 bases, in that order; junction bases with no gene match: 6.

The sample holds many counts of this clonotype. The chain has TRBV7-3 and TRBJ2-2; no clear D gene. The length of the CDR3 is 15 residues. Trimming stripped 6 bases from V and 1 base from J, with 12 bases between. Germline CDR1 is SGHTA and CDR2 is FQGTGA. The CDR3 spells CASSRTAKNTGELFF. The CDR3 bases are TGTGCCAGCAGTCGGACCGCAAAGAACACCGGGGAGCTGTTTTTT.

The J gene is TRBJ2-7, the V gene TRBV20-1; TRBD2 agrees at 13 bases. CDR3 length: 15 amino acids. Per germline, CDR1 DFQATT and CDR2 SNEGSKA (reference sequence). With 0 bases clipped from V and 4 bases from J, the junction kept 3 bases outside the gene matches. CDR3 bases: TGCAGTGCTAGAGAGAGGACTAGCGGGAGATACGAGCAGTACTTC. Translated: CSARERTSGRYEQYF.